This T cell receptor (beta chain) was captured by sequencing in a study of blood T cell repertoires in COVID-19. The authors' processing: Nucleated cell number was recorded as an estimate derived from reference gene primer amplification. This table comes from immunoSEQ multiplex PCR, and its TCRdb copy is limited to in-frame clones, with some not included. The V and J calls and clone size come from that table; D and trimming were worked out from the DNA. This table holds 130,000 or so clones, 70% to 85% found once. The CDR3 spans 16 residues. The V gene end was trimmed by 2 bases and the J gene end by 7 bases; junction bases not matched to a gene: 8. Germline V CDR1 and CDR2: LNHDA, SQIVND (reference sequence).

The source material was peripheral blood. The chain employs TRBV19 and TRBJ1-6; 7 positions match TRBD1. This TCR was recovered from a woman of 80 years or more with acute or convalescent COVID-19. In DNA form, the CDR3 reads TGTGCCAGTAGTATACGTTCGGGACAGACAAATTCACCCCTCCACTTT. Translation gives CASSIRSGQTNSPLHF.